These 14 T cell receptor beta chains came from one sample sequenced in a study of blood T cell repertoires in COVID-19 (dated by TCRdb to 2018 to 2020). Receptor amplification or capture employed the immunoSEQ multiplex PCR assay. Entries here come from immuneACCESS through TCRdb and include only in-frame sequences with V and J called. Some clones fail to appear in such tables; in the studies checked, an unresolved V gene covers under half of the shortfall, and the cause of the remainder is unknown. The sample yields about 50,000 clones; about nine tenths were counted once. About 3% of the sample goes to the ten largest clones. Sequenced input: peripheral blood. Source of these receptors: a woman of 80 years or more with COVID-19, enrolled during active disease.

The V call is TRBV10-1, the J call TRBJ2-5; TRBD2 aligns across 11 bases. This CDR3 contains 15 residues. CDR1 and CDR2 (germline): WNHNN, SYGVQD (reference sequence). J gave up 5 bases and V 4 bases, and 6 bases lay outside the gene matches. CDR3 sequence: CASSGGTSGGETQYF. In DNA, the CDR3 is TGCGCCAGCAGTGGCGGCACTAGCGGGGGTGAGACCCAGTACTTC.

This chain connects TRBV7-9 to TRBJ1-2, with TRBD1 identical over 12 bases. The V and J ends lost 4 bases and 8 bases, in that order; junction bases with no gene match: 11. CDR3 length: 16 amino acids. Germline values: CDR1 SEHNR, CDR2 FQNEAQ (reference sequence). The CDR3 sequence is CASSSPGQGALSGYTF. The CDR3 DNA sequence: TGTGCCAGCAGCTCTCCGGGACAGGGGGCATTGAGCGGCTACACCTTC.

V gene TRBV19 combines with J gene TRBJ1-5; D may be TRBD1 (5 bases). The CDR3 sequence is 16 residues long. Trimming shortened V by 6 bases and J by 0 bases, and 15 bases separated the two germline ends. Germline V gene lookup returns CDR1 LNHDA and CDR2 SQIVND (reference sequence). The CDR3 region has the DNA TGTGCCAGTAGCACAATCCGGGGGGGTAGCAATCAGCCCCAGCATTTT. This translates into CASSTIRGGSNQPQHF.

The chain recombines TRBV7-2 with TRBJ1-1; no firm D call. Germline assignment: CDR1 SGHTA and CDR2 FQGNSA. The CDR3 runs to 13 residues. V shed 5 bases and J shed 3 bases, with 10 bases lying between them. The CDR3 nucleotides are TGTGCCAGCAGCCCTAGTCGGGACACTGAAGCTTTCTTT. Its protein product is CASSPSRDTEAFF.

The chain couples TRBV21-1 to TRBJ1-5; TRBD1, the table's D call, was not compared with the DNA. TRBV21-1 is reported as a pseudogene. The CDR3 contains 17 residues. The CDR3 is CASSVPGQEGPFQPQHF. CDR3 DNA sequence: TGTGCCAGCAGCGTTCCGGGACAGGAGGGTCCTTTTCAGCCCCAGCATTTT.

J is TRBJ1-6 and V is TRBV9; 7 nucleotides line up with TRBD1. Germline CDR1 is SGDLS and CDR2 is YYNGEE. V was clipped by 3 bases and J by 10 bases; unmatched bases: 7. CDR3 length: 14 amino acids. The CDR3 region is CASSATGINSPLHF. CDR3 coding DNA: TGTGCCAGCAGCGCGACAGGGATAAACTCACCCCTCCACTTT.

The V gene is TRBV15, the J gene TRBJ2-1, with 9 bases identical to TRBD1. CDR1 and CDR2 (germline): LNHNV, YYDKDF (reference sequence). This CDR3 has 15 amino acids. The V gene end was trimmed by 8 bases and the J gene end by 6 bases; junction bases not matched to a gene: 11. CDR3 sequence (DNA): TGTGCCACCGCAATCTGGGGACAGGGTAGCAATGAGCAGTTCTTC. This encodes CATAIWGQGSNEQFF.

V and J are TRBV6-6 and TRBJ1-1; possible D gene TRBD1, 6 bases. With 5 bases removed from V and 2 bases from J, the gap between germline ends came to 12 bases. This CDR3 has 14 amino acids. The germline V gene has CDR1 MNHNY and CDR2 SVGAGI (reference sequence). The CDR3 reads CASSQGQKNTEAFF. Written as DNA, the CDR3 is TGTGCCAGCAGTCAAGGACAGAAAAACACTGAAGCTTTCTTT.

This sequence joins TRBV5-1 and TRBJ2-4; D not resolved. Germline CDR1 is SGHRS and CDR2 is YFSETQ. V was pared by 2 bases and J by 3 bases, with 6 bases between. The CDR3 consists of 13 residues. In DNA form, the CDR3 reads TGCGCCAGCAGCTTACAAAGCAAAAACATTCAGTACTTC. Translation: CASSLQSKNIQYF.

The chain combines TRBV6-1 with TRBJ2-7; 11 nucleotides line up with TRBD2. Germline V gene lookup returns CDR1 MNHNS and CDR2 SASEGT. This CDR3 comprises 16 residues. Trimming removed 2 bases from V and 4 bases from J; junction bases left unmatched: 7. Here the CDR3 reads CASSERASGGIYEQYF. The CDR3 nucleotides read TGTGCCAGCAGTGAAAGGGCTAGCGGGGGGATTTACGAGCAGTACTTC.

The sample holds one count of this clone. The chain is built from TRBV5-4 and TRBJ2-7, with TRBD1 identical over 8 bases. Germline lookup yields CDR1 SGHNT and CDR2 YYREEE (reference sequence). CDR3 size: 14 residues. The V segment lost 0 bases and the J segment 6 bases; nucleotides outside the gene matches: 5. CDR3 DNA sequence: TGTGCCAGCAGCTTGGGAGGACAGGGTACCGAGCAGTACTTC. Amino acid sequence: CASSLGGQGTEQYF.

This chain links TRBV18 with TRBJ2-5, with a tentative D call TRBD1 (6 bases). V gave up 0 bases and J gave up 5 bases, with 16 bases separating them. CDR3 length equals 16 residues. The germline gives CDR1 KGHSH, CDR2 LQKENI. The CDR3 DNA is TGTGCCAGCTCACCACCGTCGTCAGGGGCCGTTGAGACCCAGTACTTC. Translated, it gives CASSPPSSGAVETQYF.

This chain links TRBV20-1 with TRBJ2-3; D is unclear. CDR1 and CDR2 (germline): DFQATT, SNEGSKA (reference sequence). Trimming pared 2 bases from V and 6 bases from J, leaving 6 bases between. The CDR3 runs to 11 residues. The CDR3 reads CSARWLDTQYF. Written as DNA, the CDR3 is TGCAGTGCTAGATGGCTTGATACGCAGTATTTT.

This chain connects TRBV11-3 to TRBJ2-1; 11 bases match TRBD2. J lost 5 bases, V lost 5 bases, and 11 bases had no gene match. Per the germline V gene, CDR1 is SGHNT and CDR2 is YENEEA. The CDR3 has 17 amino acids. In nucleotides, the CDR3 is TGTGCCAGCAGCCCCGCCCGACTAGCGGGAAACCACAATGAGCAGTTCTTC. It codes for CASSPARLAGNHNEQFF.